This T cell receptor beta chain was captured by sequencing in a study of blood T cell repertoires in COVID-19. The CDR3 has 15 residues. Per germline, CDR1 MNHEY and CDR2 SVGAGI. V lost 6 bases and J lost 1; bases outside the gene matches: 7. TCRdb keeps only in-frame clones here, not all; method: immunoSEQ multiplex PCR. The sample gives roughly 210,000 clones, roughly 90% of which show up once; around 1.6% is in the top ten. This chain connects TRBV6-5 to TRBJ1-1; TRBD1 aligns across 8 bases. The sample consisted of peripheral blood. The sequence came from a man aged 65-85 years with acute or convalescent COVID-19. The CDR3 reads CASRVPGQGNTEAFF. The CDR3 DNA is TGTGCCAGCAGGGTACCCGGACAGGGGAACACTGAAGCTTTCTTT.